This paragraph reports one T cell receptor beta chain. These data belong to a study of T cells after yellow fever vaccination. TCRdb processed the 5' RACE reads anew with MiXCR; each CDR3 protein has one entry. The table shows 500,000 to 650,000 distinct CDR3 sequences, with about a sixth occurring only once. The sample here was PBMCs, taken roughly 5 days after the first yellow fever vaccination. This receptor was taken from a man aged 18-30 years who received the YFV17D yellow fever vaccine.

CDR3 residues: CASSLGAENVLTF. The CDR3 DNA reads TGCGCCAGCAGCTTGGGGGCCGAAAACGTCCTGACTTTC. The chain carries TRBV5-1 and TRBJ2-6; no clear D. Per germline, CDR1 SGHRS and CDR2 YFSETQ. V dropped 0 bases and J dropped 10 bases, with 8 bases sitting between them. The CDR3 runs 13 residues.